The T cell receptor beta chain described here comes from a study of technical replicates of blood from a few donors. Here immunoSEQ multiplex PCR was the method, and the copy in TCRdb shows in-frame clones only, minus some. This table has around 50,000 clones, more than 95% appearing once. Germline CDR1 reads SGDLS; CDR2 reads YYNGEE. CDR3 length: 14 residues. V shed 3 bases, J shed 3 bases, and the junction held 1 base outside the gene matches. This chain connects TRBV9 to TRBJ2-2; 8 bases are a match to TRBD2. The sequencing input was T cells isolated from PBMCs. The receptor's source is a human donor in good health. The CDR3 DNA sequence: TGTGCCAGCAGCGAAGCGGGAGACACCGGGGAGCTGTTTTTT. It yields the protein CASSEAGDTGELFF.